This T cell receptor (beta chain) was captured by sequencing in a study of cytomegalovirus exposure and HLA in healthy donors. For the study at large: Previous work identified 90 million to 130 million unique TCR beta sequences from roughly 180 million T cells.

About this clone itself: Its antigen is unidentified.

Study findings and constraints: In an earlier analysis, about 87% or about 30%: the productive usage of most TCR beta V segments. Reports described diagnosis of cytomegalovirus status by the classifier as highly specific and sensitive. In a later analysis, DRB1 alleles had the most associated TCRs; HLA-C alleles the fewest.

This PCR relied on a set of 60 Vbeta primers and 13 Jbeta primers. TCRdb's table, derived via immunoSEQ multiplex PCR, lists solely in-frame clones and lacks some. The top ten clones hold over 10% of a sample with fewer than 130,000 clones, over 65% of them seen once. This CDR3 region has 14 residues. Germline CDR1 MNHNS, CDR2 SASEGT. J lost 3 bases, V lost 6 bases, and 2 bases had no gene match. The TCR originated in a man aged 25-40 years in good health and CMV-seropositive. The source material was PBMCs. The V gene is TRBV6-1, the J gene TRBJ2-7; TRBD2 agrees at 13 bases. CDR3 bases: TGTGCCAGCAGAGGGACTAGCGGGGTCTACGAGCAGTACTTC. It specifies CASRGTSGVYEQYF.